The present entry profiles one T cell receptor beta chain with its context. The germline V gene encodes CDR1 MNHEY and CDR2 SVGAGI. This CDR3 is 14 amino acids long. Trimming took 2 bases from V and 16 from J, leaving 18 bases between them. The data are from a study of blood T cell repertoires in COVID-19. Study context: Sources were T cells, B-cell-depleted T cells, or PBMCs; the material itself was cDNA or gDNA.

As processed by the authors: Estimates of nucleated cell counts were drawn from the amplification of reference gene primers. This table comes from immunoSEQ multiplex PCR, and its TCRdb copy is limited to in-frame clones, with some not included. That table is the source of V, J and clone size, and D and trimming were worked out from the DNA. The sample yields tens of thousands of clones, about 85% seen once. During active infection, Seattle patients enrolled and were then monitored through disease. Sequencing was performed on peripheral blood. The chain carries TRBV6-5 and TRBJ1-6, with a possible D match to TRBD1 (5 bases). The receptor was derived from a woman older than 75 with COVID-19, enrolled during active disease. This chain's CDR3 is CASSYRRAEGRLHF. The CDR3 DNA sequence: TGTGCCAGCAGTTACCGCAGGGCCGAGGGGAGGCTCCACTTT.